This record concerns one T cell receptor (beta chain) sequence. Its specificity is not known. Germline CDR1 reads KGHSH; CDR2 reads LQKENI. The CDR3 totals 16 residues. The V gene lost 0 bases and the J gene lost 2 bases, with 12 bases spanning the gap. With the Oncomine TCR Beta short-read assay, DNA from cultured CD4+ T cells was sequenced. TCRdb processed the PCR reads anew with MiXCR; each CDR3 protein has one entry. In the table there are about 12,000 distinct CDR3 sequences, around 47% of which are singletons. Treatment denoted: 10-day PBMC culture with coronavirus spike peptide pools or control peptides (ViraFEST assay). US Alpha, Beta and Delta variants postdated the positive PCR dates, which ran from March to December 2020. Per well, fewer than 2.5 million PBMCs were cultured in the presence of approximately 9 IU/ml IL-2 and 10 ug/ml peptide pools. These data are taken from a study of vaccination and CD4 T cells after COVID-19.

Sequenced: CD4+ T cells from blood, cultured in vitro. The sequence came from a human donor who had recovered from COVID-19. The V gene is TRBV18, the J gene TRBJ2-3; D gene uncertain. The CDR3 sequence is CASSPPEGFVTDTQYF. CDR3 coding DNA: TGTGCCAGCTCACCACCGGAAGGCTTTGTCACAGATACGCAGTATTTT.